This TCR beta chain came from a study of OX40 agonist ivuxolimab in advanced cancers. The overall study: Ivuxolimab, an antibody acting as an agonist of OX40 (CD134), was used to treat patients.

This clone showed up just once. The antigen remains unidentified. The CDR3 is 17 residues long. The germline gives CDR1 MNHNS, CDR2 SASEGT. The J segment lost 0 bases and the V segment lost 6 bases, leaving 14 bases of the junction unmatched. Study-wide results and limits: CD4+ and CD8+ blood T cells expanded clonally by week 6 at 0.1 to 3.0 mg/kg.

Produced via immunoSEQ multiplex PCR; TCRdb's table is partial and in-frame only. Among approximately 77,000 clones, 85% to 95% were seen once, and the ten largest hold 11%. The input for sequencing was CD4+ or CD8+ T cells sorted from blood, taken in a trial of the OX40 agonist ivuxolimab. The sequence was collected from an adult with an advanced solid tumor such as melanoma, head and neck, liver or kidney cancer. The rearrangement uses TRBV6-1 and TRBJ2-7; 7 positions match TRBD1. In DNA form, the CDR3 reads TGTGCCAGCAGCGAACGGGACAGCTACCGCTACTCCTACGAGCAGTACTTC. It translates to CASSERDSYRYSYEQYF.